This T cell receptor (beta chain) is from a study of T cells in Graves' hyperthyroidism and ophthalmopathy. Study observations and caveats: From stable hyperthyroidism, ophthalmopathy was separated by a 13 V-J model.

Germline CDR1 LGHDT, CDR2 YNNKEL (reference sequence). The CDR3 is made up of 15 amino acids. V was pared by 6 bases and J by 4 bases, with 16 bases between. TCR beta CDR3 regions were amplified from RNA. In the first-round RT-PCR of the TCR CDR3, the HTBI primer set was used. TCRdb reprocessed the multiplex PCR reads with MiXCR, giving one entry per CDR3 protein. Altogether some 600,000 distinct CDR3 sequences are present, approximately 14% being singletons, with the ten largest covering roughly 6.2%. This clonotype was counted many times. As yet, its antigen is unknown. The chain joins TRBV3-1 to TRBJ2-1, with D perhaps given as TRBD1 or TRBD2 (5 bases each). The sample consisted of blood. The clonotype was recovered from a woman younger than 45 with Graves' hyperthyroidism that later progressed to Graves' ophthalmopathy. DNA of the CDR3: TGTGCCAGCAGATACGGGACGGAAATTTACAATGAGCAGTTCTTC. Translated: CASRYGTEIYNEQFF.